The 14 T cell receptor beta chains below come from one sample, sequenced in a study of blood T cell repertoires in COVID-19 (dated by TCRdb to 2020 to 2022). Library construction relied on the immunoSEQ multiplex PCR assay. TCRdb mirrors the immuneACCESS table, restricted to in-frame sequences. Some clones are absent from its copies; in checked studies, under half trace to an unresolved V gene, and the reason for the others is unknown. This sample comprises fewer than 400,000 clones, approximately 89% of them detected only once. The ten largest clones represent 5% of the sample. The material sequenced was PBMCs or T cells enriched from blood (not recorded which). These receptors originate from a young man who had recovered from COVID-19.

The rearrangement links TRBV28 to TRBJ1-6; no definite D call. V dropped 6 bases and J dropped 9 bases, with 18 bases sitting between them. Germline CDR1 reads MDHEN; CDR2 reads SYDVKM. The CDR3 totals 15 residues. The CDR3 DNA reads TGTGCCAGCAGCCCCGCAAAGGGAGGTCCTTCACCCCTCCACTTT. Translated, it gives CASSPAKGGPSPLHF.

The chain has TRBV5-6 and TRBJ2-5; D not certain. Trimming shortened V by 2 bases and J by 3 bases, and 11 bases separated the two germline ends. CDR3 length: 14 amino acids. Germline V gene data show CDR1 as SGHDT and CDR2 as YYEEEE. The CDR3 loop is CASSLGSLKETQYF. CDR3 in DNA: TGTGCCAGCAGCTTAGGTAGCCTTAAAGAGACCCAGTACTTC.

Concerning this clone itself: A read error may account for a junction end that differs from germline. The chain combines TRBV5-4 with TRBJ1-4; TRBD1 matches 8 bases. CDR1 and CDR2 (germline): SGHNT, YYREEE (reference sequence). This CDR3 comprises 14 residues. This CDR3 reads CASRLDRVDEKLFF. CDR3 coding DNA: TGTGCCAGCAGGTTGGACAGGGTCGACGAAAAACTGTTTTTT.

V is TRBV9 and J is TRBJ2-5; 8 positions agree with TRBD2. This CDR3 comprises 12 residues. V dropped 3 bases and J dropped 7; count of bases not matched to a gene: 2. Germline loops: CDR1 SGDLS, CDR2 YYNGEE. For the CDR3, the DNA is TGTGCCAGCAGCGCCAGCGGGGGGACCCAGTACTTC. This encodes CASSASGGTQYF.

The gene calls are TRBV27 and TRBJ1-2, with 7 nucleotides matching TRBD1. The germline V gene has CDR1 MNHEY and CDR2 SMNVEV (reference sequence). The CDR3 has 11 amino acids. V lost 7 bases, J lost 8 bases, and 4 bases stayed unmatched. This CDR3 is CASIGGAGYTF. CDR3 coding DNA: TGTGCCAGCATAGGGGGCGCGGGCTACACCTTC.

In this sample, this clone turned up a few times. The rearrangement uses TRBV7-9 and TRBJ1-1; the D gene is possibly TRBD1 (6 bases). Trimming removed 2 bases at V and 1 base at J, with 14 bases between. This CDR3 has 16 amino acids. CDR1 and CDR2 (germline): SEHNR, FQNEAQ (reference sequence). In nucleotides, the CDR3 is TGTGCCAGCAGCTTAATAGGACAGCTAACGAACACTGAAGCTTTCTTT. Translated, it gives CASSLIGQLTNTEAFF.

The CDR3 is CASSDNREFYSGANVLTF. The CDR3, as DNA: TGTGCCAGCAGTGATAACAGAGAGTTTTACTCTGGGGCCAACGTCCTGACTTTC. This chain joins TRBV6-1 and TRBJ2-6, with D uncertain. The ends were cut back, 3 bases at V and 0 bases at J, with 15 bases in the middle. The CDR3 totals 18 residues. Germline values: CDR1 MNHNS, CDR2 SASEGT.

The genes are TRBV4-2 and TRBJ1-2; 7 nucleotides match TRBD1. The V gene end was trimmed by 1 base and the J gene end by 10 bases; junction bases not matched to a gene: 9. The CDR3 covers 14 residues. The germline CDR1 and CDR2 sequences are LGHNA and YNFKEQ. The CDR3: CASSQGGQRRAYTF. CDR3 in DNA: TGTGCCAGCAGCCAAGGGGGACAGAGGAGGGCCTACACCTTC.

This chain joins TRBV10-2 and TRBJ1-1; TRBD1 is a possible D gene (5 bases). Germline CDR1 reads WSHSY; CDR2 reads SAAADI. The CDR3 runs to 15 residues. Deletions cut 8 bases from V and 0 bases from J, with 16 bases between. The CDR3 is CASPPRGIMNTEAFF. DNA for the CDR3: TGCGCCAGCCCACCACGGGGGATCATGAACACTGAAGCTTTCTTT.

The DNA of the CDR3 is TGTGCCAGTAGTACCACCGGGACTAGCGGGAGAGCCTACGAGCAGTACTTC. Translated: CASSTTGTSGRAYEQYF. V and J are TRBV19 and TRBJ2-7; 14 bases align to TRBD2. CDR3 length equals 17 residues. Losses at the gene ends were 4 bases for V and 2 bases for J; bases not matched to a gene: 7. From germline, CDR1 is LNHDA and CDR2 SQIVND (reference sequence).

The V and J genes are TRBV9 and TRBJ2-2; a weak D match, TRBD1 (6 bases). Germline CDR1 and CDR2: SGDLS and YYNGEE. This CDR3 contains 15 residues. Between the trimmed V and J ends, which lost 2 bases and 5 bases, there was a span of 13 bases. CDR3 sequence (DNA): TGTGCCAGCAGCGTTCAGGGGATGGGAACCGGGGAGCTGTTTTTT. This encodes CASSVQGMGTGELFF.

The CDR3 region has the DNA TGTGCCAGCAGCTTAGCTCCCCCAGGCATGAGCAATCAGCCCCAGCATTTT. Protein: CASSLAPPGMSNQPQHF. The rearrangement joins TRBV11-2 to TRBJ1-5; D gene uncertain. The CDR3 totals 17 residues. CDR1 and CDR2 from the germline V gene are SGHAT and FQNNGV. Trimming cost V 1 base and J 1 base, with 14 bases left between them.

The V gene is TRBV27, the J gene TRBJ2-3; 11 bases are shared with TRBD2. Trimming took 6 bases from V and 6 from J; bases not matched to a gene: 8. Germline V gives CDR1 MNHEY, CDR2 SMNVEV (reference sequence). This CDR3 spans 15 amino acids. CDR3 residues: CASSVQTSGEDTQYF. In DNA form, the CDR3 reads TGTGCCAGCAGCGTACAGACTAGCGGGGAGGATACGCAGTATTTT.

This chain connects TRBV19 to TRBJ1-2; 8 nucleotides align to TRBD1. The CDR3 loop spans 15 amino acids. Losses at the gene ends were 6 bases for V and 1 base for J; bases not matched to a gene: 7. The germline gives CDR1 LNHDA, CDR2 SQIVND (reference sequence). The CDR3 reads CASSRGLFINYGYTF. The CDR3 bases are TGTGCCAGTAGCAGGGGGCTTTTTATTAACTATGGCTACACCTTC.